Listed here are 5 T cell receptor beta chains from one sample, sequenced in a study of a mutant IDH1 vaccine in newly diagnosed glioma. The repertoire was sequenced with immunoSEQ multiplex PCR; TCRdb's copy has only in-frame clones and lacks some. The repertoire holds tens of thousands of clones, with less than 80% as singletons. Time point noted: week 11, during vaccination. Vaccination comprised doses that each held 300 ug of mutant IDH1 20-mer peptide, plus topical imiquimod. No antigens are known for them. This sample comprised PBMCs, obtained from a glioma patient whose treatment included an IDH1 peptide vaccine. All receptors derive from a man between 35 and 55 years old with glioma.

Only one count was recorded for this clone. The chain couples TRBV9 to TRBJ1-1; tentative D call: TRBD1 (5 bases). Trimming left V 0 bases short and J 8 bases short, with 14 bases between. Germline CDR1 is SGDLS and CDR2 is YYNGEE. The CDR3 runs to 14 residues. CDR3 sequence: CASSVGWRGPEAFF. CDR3 bases: TGTGCCAGCAGCGTAGGTTGGAGGGGACCCGAAGCTTTCTTT.

The chain couples TRBV7-2 to TRBJ2-2; possible D gene TRBD2, 6 bases. V lost 3 bases and J lost 5, with 16 bases in between. This CDR3 contains 16 residues. Germline-derived CDR1 and CDR2 are SGHTA and FQGNSA. In nucleotides, the CDR3 is TGTGCCAGCAGCTTTGGGGGAGGCCGTCGGACCGGGGAGCTGTTTTTT. It specifies CASSFGGGRRTGELFF.

This clone occurred once. V and J are TRBV11-2 and TRBJ2-1, with 12 nucleotides matching TRBD2. The germline CDR1 and CDR2 sequences are SGHAT and FQNNGV. The V segment lost 6 bases and the J segment 5 bases; nucleotides outside the gene matches: 5. The CDR3 has 15 residues. For the CDR3, the DNA is TGTGCCAGCAGGCCTAGCGGGAGGGGTCACAATGAGCAGTTCTTC. Its translation: CASRPSGRGHNEQFF. Filled out from reference TRBV11-2 and TRBJ2-1, the complete variable domain reads EAGVAQSPRYKIIEKRQSVAFWCNPISGHATLYWYQQILGQGPKLLIQFQNNGVVDDSQLPKDRFSAERLKGVDSTLKIQPAKLEDSAVYLCASRPSGRGHNEQFFGPGTRLTVL.

Only one count was recorded for this clone. The gene calls are TRBV7-9 and TRBJ2-3, with no clear D. V gave up 3 bases and J gave up 0 bases, with 7 bases separating them. Germline V gene data show CDR1 as SEHNR and CDR2 as FQNEAQ (reference sequence). The CDR3 spans 14 residues. The DNA for the CDR3 is TGTGCCAGCAGCTTTATAGGAAGCACAGATACGCAGTATTTT. Protein sequence: CASSFIGSTDTQYF.

In DNA, the CDR3 is TGTGCCAGCTTGGGTGGTGGCACAGATACGCAGTATTTT. Amino acids: CASLGGGTDTQYF. This chain joins TRBV2 and TRBJ2-3, with D hard to call. The CDR3 consists of 13 residues. Germline-derived CDR1 and CDR2 are SNHLY and FYNNEI. Trimming stripped 8 bases from V and 1 base from J, with 10 bases between.